This T cell receptor beta chain was captured by sequencing in a study of blood T cells in healthy people across ages. Study conclusions and caveats: As age increased, TCR beta diversity per million T cells fell in a roughly linear fashion.

The CDR3 runs to 15 residues. V shed 6 bases and J 2 bases; nucleotides not matched to a gene: 6. The V gene's germline CDR1 is SGHTA and CDR2 FQGNSA. This clonotype has only a few counts. Antigen: not known. A second about 7 to 11 cycle PCR used barcoded and J-beta primers. TCRdb re-called the 5' RACE reads with MiXCR, one entry per CDR3 protein. Of about 1.8 million distinct CDR3 sequences listed, around 48% were seen once; the top ten hold 2.1%. Sample: blood. V is TRBV7-2 and J is TRBJ2-5, with 10 bases lining up with TRBD1. The clonotype originates from a middle-aged woman in good health. The DNA for the CDR3 is TGTGCCAGCAGACGGGACAGGGGCTTTCAAGAGACCCAGTACTTC. Translated: CASRRDRGFQETQYF. Full variable domain (remainder filled in from reference TRBV7-2 and TRBJ2-5): GAGVSQSPSNKVTEKGKDVELRCDPISGHTALYWYRQSLGQGLEFLIYFQGNSAPDKSGLPSDRFSAERTGGSVSTLTIQRTQQEDSAVYLCASRRDRGFQETQYFGPGTRLLVL.